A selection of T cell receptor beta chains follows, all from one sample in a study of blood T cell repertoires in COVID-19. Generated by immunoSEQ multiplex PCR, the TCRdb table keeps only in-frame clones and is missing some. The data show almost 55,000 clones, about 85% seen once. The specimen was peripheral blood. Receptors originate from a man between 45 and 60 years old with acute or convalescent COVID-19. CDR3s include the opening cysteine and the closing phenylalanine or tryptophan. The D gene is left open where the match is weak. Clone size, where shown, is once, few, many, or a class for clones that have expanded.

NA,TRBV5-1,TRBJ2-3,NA,TGCGCCAGCAGCTTGGCAGGGGCGCGGGGCACAGATACGCAGTATTTT,CASSLAGARGTDTQYF
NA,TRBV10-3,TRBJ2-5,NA,TGTGCCATCAGTGGGGCCGGCCAAGAGACCCAGTACTTC,CAISGAGQETQYF
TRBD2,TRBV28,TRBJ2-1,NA,TGTGCCAGCAGCCGACTAGCGGGATACAATGAGCAGTTCTTC,CASSRLAGYNEQFF
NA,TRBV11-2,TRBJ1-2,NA,TGTGCCAGCAGCTTTTATGGGTCGGGGTCCAACTATGGCTACACCTTC,CASSFYGSGSNYGYTF
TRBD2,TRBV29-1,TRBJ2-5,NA,TGCAGCGTTGAAACTAGCGGGGGCGAGACCCAGTACTTC,CSVETSGGETQYF
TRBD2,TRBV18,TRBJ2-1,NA,TGTGCCAGCTCACCACCCCGGAGACTAGCGGGAACCAACAATGAGCAGTTCTTC,CASSPPRRLAGTNNEQFF
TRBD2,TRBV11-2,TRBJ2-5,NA,TGTGCCAGCAGCTATAGCGGGGGCAGGGGAGAGACCCAGTACTTC,CASSYSGGRGETQYF
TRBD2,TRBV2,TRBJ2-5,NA,TGTGCCACTCCGGGAGGGGGAAACGGGGAGACCCAGTACTTC,CATPGGGNGETQYF
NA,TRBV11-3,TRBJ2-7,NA,TGTGCCAGCAGCCCAAGCGACGGAATCTCCTACGAGCAGTACTTC,CASSPSDGISYEQYF
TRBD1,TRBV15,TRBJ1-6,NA,TGTGCCACCAGCAGAGACTGGACAGGGCCTAATTCACCCCTCCACTTT,CATSRDWTGPNSPLHF
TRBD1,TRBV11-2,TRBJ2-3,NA,TGTGCCAGCAGCTTAGGAGCTGGGACAGGGCGGAGCACAGATACGCAGTATTTT,CASSLGAGTGRSTDTQYF
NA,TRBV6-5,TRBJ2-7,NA,TGTGCCAGCAGCAAGGGGGTGAAGATGCCCTACGAGCAGTACTTC,CASSKGVKMPYEQYF
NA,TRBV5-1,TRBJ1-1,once,TGCGCCAGCAGCTTGGGGCAGAGAGGCTCTGAAGCTTTCTTT,CASSLGQRGSEAFF
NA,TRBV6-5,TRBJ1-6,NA,TGTGCCAGCAGCCCACCATCGTACTTCCTCCACTTT,CASSPPSYFLHF
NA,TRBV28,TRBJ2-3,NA,TGTGCCAGTGAACAGGTCCGCACAGATACGCAGTATTTT,CASEQVRTDTQYF
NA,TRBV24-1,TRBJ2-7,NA,TGTGCCACCTGCCCCGGGGAAAGTATCAACGAGCAGTACTTC,CATCPGESINEQYF
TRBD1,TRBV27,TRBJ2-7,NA,TGTGCCAGCAGGCGCCGGGACAGGGGACACGAGCAGTACTTC,CASRRRDRGHEQYF
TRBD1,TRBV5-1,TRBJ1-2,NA,TGCGCCAGCAGCTTGGGGACAGGACGAGATGGCTACACCTTC,CASSLGTGRDGYTF